This TCR beta chain came from a study of blood T cell repertoires in COVID-19. Whole-study context: Samples came from the United States, Italy and Spain, spanning acute and convalescent COVID-19. T cells, B-cell-depleted T cells, or PBMCs supplied cDNA or gDNA.

In the study's own analysis: Nucleated cell counts were estimated from reference gene primer amplification. The method was immunoSEQ multiplex PCR; TCRdb's version includes in-frame clones alone and lacks a portion of them. V and J calls and clone size are those listed in that table; D and trimming were worked out from the DNA. The data hold 85,000 to 110,000 clones, with roughly 90% observed a single time. With regard to this clone: Distinct nucleotide sequences in the sample also encode this CDR3.

CDR1 and CDR2 from the germline V gene are SGHTA and FQGNSA. This CDR3 spans 13 amino acids. V lost 3 bases and J 1 base, leaving 6 bases between the germline ends. The sequenced sample consisted of peripheral blood. The V and J genes are TRBV7-2 and TRBJ1-1; D gene ambiguous. The source of this sequence is a woman aged 60-75 years with acute or convalescent COVID-19. CDR3 amino acids: CASSFSGNTEAFF. CDR3 nucleotide sequence: TGTGCCAGCAGCTTCTCGGGGAACACTGAAGCTTTCTTT.